The 4 T cell receptor beta chains below come from one sample, sequenced in a study of T-cell memory formation after mild COVID-19. Each CDR3 protein is one row after TCRdb ran MiXCR on the 5' RACE reads. The sample has roughly 180,000 distinct CDR3 sequences, approximately 18% seen once. The material sequenced was PBMCs or a T cell subset sorted from them (not recorded which). These receptors were collected from a man between 18 and 35 years old who had mild COVID-19 (a few samples of this study predate the infection). Cell type and time point are not known.

The gene calls are TRBV10-3 and TRBJ2-1; either TRBD1 or TRBD2 may supply D (6 bases each). Trimming removed 6 bases at V and 7 bases at J, with 19 bases between. The length of the CDR3 is 15 residues. From germline, CDR1 is ENHRY and CDR2 SYGVKD. The CDR3 region is CAISDTGSGGNEQFF. The DNA for the CDR3 is TGTGCCATCAGCGACACAGGGTCAGGAGGGAATGAGCAGTTCTTC.

The chain carries TRBV4-2 and TRBJ2-5; the match to TRBD2 covers 13 bases. Trimming took 1 base from V and 1 from J; bases not matched to a gene: 9. The CDR3 loop spans 19 amino acids. Germline V gene sequence: CDR1 LGHNA, CDR2 YNFKEQ. The CDR3 DNA reads as TGTGCCAGCAGCCAAGGGCAGACTAGCGGGGGGACCCTCCAAGAGACCCAGTACTTC. This codes for CASSQGQTSGGTLQETQYF.

This clonotype was seen a handful of times. The CDR3 coding sequence is TGTGCCAGCAGCCTGGGGACAGGGGACTCTGGGGCCAACGTCCTGACTTTC. This sequence encodes CASSLGTGDSGANVLTF. V usage is TRBV4-2 and J usage is TRBJ2-6, with 10 bases matching TRBD1. CDR3 length equals 17 residues. With V trimmed by 4 bases and J by 0 bases, 3 bases remained unmatched. Germline CDR1 is LGHNA and CDR2 is YNFKEQ.

This clonotype was observed a handful of times. The CDR3 nucleotides read TGCGCCAGCAGCCAGTCACTAGCGGGGGGCAAAAACATTCAGTACTTC. It encodes CASSQSLAGGKNIQYF. The chain links TRBV4-3 to TRBJ2-4; 12 nucleotides line up with TRBD2. The J segment lost 3 bases and the V segment lost 3 bases, leaving 3 bases of the junction unmatched. Germline CDR1 is LGHNA and CDR2 is YSLEER. This CDR3 is built from 16 residues.